The rows below give T cell receptor beta chains drawn from one sample of a study of CD8+ T cells in alopecia areata. Sequencing used immunoSEQ multiplex PCR; TCRdb keeps in-frame clones, though not all of them. The sample comprises some 110,000 clones, less than 75% of which are singletons, and 12% rests with the top ten. Sequenced material: CD8+ T cells sorted from blood, taken at week 24, from a patient treated with tofacitinib. All receptors come from a human donor with alopecia areata. CDR3s include the opening cysteine and the closing phenylalanine or tryptophan. A D gene is named only where the DNA matches it firmly. Clone size is given for some rows only: seen once, a few or many times, or a class if the clone is expanded.

TRBD2	few	TRBJ2-5	TRBV30	CAWSYGAGGQETQYF	TGTGCCTGGAGTTACGGAGCGGGGGGGCAGGAGACCCAGTACTTC
TRBD1	many	TRBJ2-3	TRBV7-9	CASSLGTGDTDTQYF	TGTGCCAGCAGCTTAGGGACAGGGGACACAGATACGCAGTATTTT
NA	NA	TRBJ2-2	TRBV27	CASSLMQSRELFF	TGTGCCAGCAGTTTAATGCAGAGCCGGGAGCTGTTTTTT
TRBD2	NA	TRBJ2-1	TRBV4-3	CASSQVRSGAGGYNEQFF	TGCGCCAGCAGCCAAGTTAGGTCTGGAGCGGGGGGTTACAATGAGCAGTTCTTC
NA	NA	TRBJ2-4	TRBV29-1	CSVGGHLVDKNIQYF	TGCAGCGTGGGGGGCCACCTTGTCGACAAAAACATTCAGTACTTC
TRBD1	NA	TRBJ2-7	TRBV11-2	CASSLRQGALTYEQYF	TGTGCCAGCAGCTTACGACAGGGGGCCCTAACCTACGAGCAGTACTTC
NA	NA	TRBJ2-6	TRBV7-9	CASSLVVQSSGANVLTF	TGTGCCAGCAGCTTAGTAGTCCAGTCCTCTGGGGCCAACGTCCTGACTTTC
NA	NA	TRBJ1-2	TRBV4-1	CASSQVNGIPYGYTF	TGCGCCAGCAGCCAAGTAAATGGGATTCCCTATGGCTACACCTTC
NA	few	TRBJ2-1	TRBV14	CASSQWGEDEQFF	TGTGCCAGCAGCCAATGGGGCGAGGATGAGCAGTTCTTC
NA	once	TRBJ2-7	TRBV6-1	CASSPTGYEQYF	TGTGCCAGCAGTCCGACAGGTTATGAGCAGTACTTC
NA	NA	TRBJ2-7	TRBV27	CASFSGTGHEQYF	TGTGCCAGCTTCTCTGGGACGGGCCACGAGCAGTACTTC
NA	NA	TRBJ2-7	TRBV29-1	CSVEDQGGYEQYF	TGCAGCGTTGAAGATCAGGGGGGTTACGAGCAGTACTTC
NA	NA	TRBJ2-7	TRBV30	CAWNIGGSHEQYF	TGTGCCTGGAATATAGGGGGATCCCACGAGCAGTACTTC
NA	NA	TRBJ1-2	TRBV2	CASSFPGTEANYGYTF	TGTGCCAGCAGCTTCCCGGGGACGGAAGCTAACTATGGCTACACCTTC
NA	NA	TRBJ1-4	TRBV29-1	CSVEGNEKLFF	TGCAGCGTTGAAGGGAATGAAAAACTGTTTTTT
NA	once	TRBJ1-1	TRBV5-1	CASSSRETEAFF	TGCGCCAGCAGCTCGAGGGAGACTGAAGCTTTCTTT
NA	few	TRBJ2-5	TRBV29-1	CSVVRQETQYF	TGCAGCGTTGTCAGGCAAGAGACCCAGTACTTC
TRBD2	once	TRBJ2-1	TRBV20-1	CSANSGTEQFF	TGCAGTGCAAATAGCGGGACTGAGCAGTTCTTC
NA	NA	TRBJ1-2	TRBV5-1	CASSLARGNGYTF	TGCGCCAGCAGCTTGGCCCGGGGTAATGGCTACACCTTC
NA	few	TRBJ2-5	TRBV25-1	CASSDSGEEYETQYF	TGTGCCAGCAGTGATTCGGGGGAGGAGTACGAGACCCAGTACTTC
NA	NA	TRBJ1-6	TRBV2	CASTSDRASLHF	TGTGCCAGCACTTCGGACAGAGCATCCCTCCACTTT
NA	NA	TRBJ2-3	TRBV7-3	CASSPGGHSTDTQYF	TGTGCCAGCAGCCCCGGGGGCCATAGCACAGATACGCAGTATTTT
NA	few	TRBJ2-2	TRBV29-1	CSALKLGELFF	TGCAGCGCCCTTAAGCTAGGGGAGCTGTTTTTT
TRBD1	NA	TRBJ2-3	TRBV7-9	CASSLTRGRIDTQYF	TGTGCCAGCAGCTTAACCAGGGGGCGCATAGATACGCAGTATTTT
TRBD1	NA	TRBJ2-7	TRBV2	CASIPLGQDPHYEQYF	TGTGCCAGCATCCCACTCGGACAGGATCCCCACTACGAGCAGTACTTC
TRBD2	NA	TRBJ2-5	TRBV6-1	CASSEGSWGLVIWETQYF	TGTGCCAGCAGTGAAGGGTCGTGGGGACTAGTAATCTGGGAGACCCAGTACTTC
NA	NA	TRBJ2-1	TRBV10-2	CASSEQGIPNEQFF	TGCGCCAGCAGTGAGCAAGGGATCCCCAATGAGCAGTTCTTC
NA	NA	TRBJ2-1	TRBV6-5	CASSYFGGPYNEQFF	TGTGCCAGCAGTTACTTTGGGGGCCCCTACAATGAGCAGTTCTTC
NA	NA	TRBJ2-1	TRBV5-6	CASSALYNEQFF	TGTGCCAGCAGCGCGCTGTACAATGAGCAGTTCTTC
TRBD2	few	TRBJ2-1	TRBV30	CAWNFGGADNEQFF	TGTGCCTGGAATTTCGGGGGGGCCGACAATGAGCAGTTCTTC
TRBD1	NA	TRBJ1-1	TRBV4-2	CASSQDGTGMDTEAFF	TGTGCCAGCAGCCAAGACGGGACAGGGATGGACACTGAAGCTTTCTTT
TRBD1	NA	TRBJ2-7	TRBV29-1	CSVEYQDRDSYEQYF	TGCAGCGTTGAATACCAGGACAGGGACTCCTACGAGCAGTACTTC
NA	NA	TRBJ1-6	TRBV6-5	CASSYTGGSSPLHF	TGTGCCAGCAGTTACACGGGAGGTAGCTCACCCCTCCACTTT
NA	once	TRBJ2-7	TRBV6-5	CASAQAVSLHEQYF	TGTGCCAGCGCGCAGGCGGTCAGCCTCCACGAGCAGTACTTC
NA	few	TRBJ1-1	TRBV29-1	CSVELAGFNTEAFF	TGCAGCGTTGAATTGGCGGGATTTAACACTGAAGCTTTCTTT
TRBD2	NA	TRBJ2-1	TRBV4-3	CASSQDIEAGAYNEQFF	TGCGCCAGCAGCCAAGATATTGAAGCGGGGGCCTACAATGAGCAGTTCTTC
NA	NA	TRBJ2-7	TRBV5-6	CASSLWTAPAYEQYF	TGTGCCAGCAGCTTGTGGACCGCTCCGGCCTACGAGCAGTACTTC
NA	few	TRBJ2-2	TRBV29-1	CSVVTGTGELFF	TGCAGCGTAGTTACAGGGACTGGGGAGCTGTTTTTT
TRBD2	NA	TRBJ2-5	TRBV15	CATSPQLAGNQETQYF	TGTGCCACCAGTCCTCAACTAGCGGGGAACCAAGAGACCCAGTACTTC
NA	NA	TRBJ1-2	TRBV2	CASGGMADYGYTF	TGTGCCAGTGGGGGGATGGCAGACTATGGCTACACCTTC
TRBD2	NA	TRBJ2-7	TRBV4-3	CASSQVLAGEYEQYF	TGCGCCAGCAGCCAAGTACTAGCGGGGGAGTACGAGCAGTACTTC
NA	NA	TRBJ2-7	TRBV29-1	CSAGVGFYEQYF	TGCAGCGCGGGGGTGGGATTCTACGAGCAGTACTTC
NA	few	TRBJ1-2	TRBV25-1	CASSEFEAGGYTF	TGTGCCAGCAGTGAATTTGAGGCAGGCGGCTACACCTTC
NA	NA	TRBJ2-5	TRBV11-3	CASSLRGTLETQYF	TGTGCCAGCAGCTTACGAGGGACATTAGAGACCCAGTACTTC
NA	once	TRBJ2-1	TRBV5-6	CASSLEGNNEQFF	TGTGCCAGCAGCTTGGAGGGCAACAATGAGCAGTTCTTC
NA	few	TRBJ2-7	TRBV5-4	CASSLESQREQYF	TGTGCCAGCAGCTTGGAGTCTCAACGGGAGCAGTACTTC
TRBD2	NA	TRBJ2-7	TRBV5-1	CASSTVAGGSYEQYF	TGCGCCAGCAGCACCGTGGCGGGGGGTTCCTACGAGCAGTACTTC
TRBD2	few	TRBJ2-7	TRBV29-1	CSVETSGGAREQYF	TGCAGCGTGGAGACTAGCGGGGGGGCCCGGGAGCAGTACTTC
NA	NA	TRBJ1-1	TRBV4-3	CASSHPPKPDGRAMNTEAFF	TGCGCCAGCAGCCACCCACCCAAACCCGATGGCAGGGCGATGAACACTGAAGCTTTCTTT
TRBD2	NA	TRBJ2-3	TRBV9	CASSVEIDSGFSDTQYF	TGTGCCAGCAGCGTAGAGATTGATAGCGGGTTCTCAGATACGCAGTATTTT
TRBD2	few	TRBJ2-2	TRBV7-9	CASSPGLAGPGELFF	TGTGCCAGCAGCCCGGGACTAGCGGGGCCCGGGGAGCTGTTTTTT
NA	few	TRBJ1-1	TRBV10-3	CAISESVTANTEAFF	TGTGCCATCAGTGAGTCCGTGACAGCGAACACTGAAGCTTTCTTT
NA	many	TRBJ1-4	TRBV16	CASSQGQVREKLFF	TGTGCCAGCAGCCAAGGGCAGGTCCGGGAAAAACTGTTTTTT
TRBD1	NA	TRBJ2-7	TRBV5-1	CASSWRGQGLSYEQYF	TGCGCCAGCAGCTGGCGGGGACAGGGGCTCTCCTACGAGCAGTACTTC
TRBD1	NA	TRBJ2-7	TRBV11-2	CASSPPTGFEYEQYF	TGTGCCAGCAGCCCACCGACAGGGTTTGAATACGAGCAGTACTTC
NA	NA	TRBJ1-1	TRBV29-1	CSVVGGDTEAFF	TGCAGCGTTGTTGGGGGGGACACTGAAGCTTTCTTT
NA	NA	TRBJ1-1	TRBV30	CAWSVLNGEVSEAFF	TGTGCCTGGAGTGTACTGAACGGCGAAGTTTCTGAAGCTTTCTTT
NA	NA	TRBJ1-2	TRBV27	CASRHEGRYGYTF	TGTGCCAGCAGACATGAGGGTCGCTATGGCTACACCTTC
TRBD1	NA	TRBJ2-2	TRBV4-1	CASSQRDRDTGELFF	TGCGCCAGCAGCCAAAGGGACAGGGATACCGGGGAGCTGTTTTTT